These T cell receptor beta chains were read from a single sample in a study of glioma-infiltrating T cells. TCRdb re-called the multiplex PCR reads with MiXCR, one entry per CDR3 protein. The sample contains approximately 100,000 distinct CDR3 sequences, about 25% of which appear only once. The source material was glioma tissue, nonneoplastic brain tissue, or PBMCs (not recorded which). These receptors originate from a human donor with low-grade glioma or glioblastoma, undergoing nonglioma brain surgery, or in good health (not recorded which). CDR3s include the opening cysteine and the closing phenylalanine or tryptophan. D genes are given only for firm matches. Only part of the rows carry a size: once, few, many, or a class if the clone is expanded.

V gene	D gene	J gene	CDR3 length	clone size	CDR3 protein	CDR3 DNA
TRBV18	-	TRBJ2-3	18	many	CASSPPGLKWAFTDTQYF	TGTGCCAGCTCACCACCTGGACTCAAATGGGCTTTCACAGATACGCAGTATTTT
TRBV7-3	TRBD1	TRBJ1-1	14	few	CASSYRQGYTEAFF	TGTGCCAGCAGCTACCGACAGGGTTATACTGAAGCTTTCTTT
TRBV4-1	-	TRBJ2-7	15	many	CASSQDFPGAYEQYF	TGCGCCAGCAGCCAAGATTTTCCAGGGGCCTACGAGCAGTACTTC
TRBV27	TRBD1	TRBJ2-3	16	-	CASGVLHTGVSYTQYF	TGTGCCAGCGGGGTACTCCACACAGGGGTGTCATATACGCAGTATTTT
TRBV7-2	TRBD1	TRBJ1-5	13	many	CASTDRGRQPQHF	TGTGCCAGCACGGACAGGGGGCGGCAGCCCCAGCATTTT
TRBV19	-	TRBJ2-3	15	-	CASSTRERNTDTQYF	TGTGCCAGTAGTACTCGTGAGCGAAACACAGATACGCAGTATTTT
TRBV28	-	TRBJ2-1	15	-	CASSLLAYTYNAQFF	TGTGCCAGCAGTCTACTCGCGTACACCTACAATGCCCAGTTCTTC
TRBV9	TRBD2	TRBJ2-5	16	-	CASSRTSGTYQETQYF	TGTGCCAGCAGCCGGACTAGCGGGACGTACCAAGAGACCCAGTACTTC
TRBV5-4	TRBD2	TRBJ2-5	15	many	CASSSPASGQETQYF	TGTGCCAGCAGCTCTCCCGCTAGCGGACAAGAGACCCAGTACTTC
TRBV18	TRBD1	TRBJ2-1	14	-	CASSRQGAEDEQFF	TGTGCCAGCTCCCGACAGGGGGCCGAGGATGAGCAGTTCTTC
TRBV28	TRBD2	TRBJ2-1	15	many	CASSPSSGGANEQFF	TGTGCCAGCAGTCCTTCTAGCGGAGGGGCCAATGAGCAGTTCTTC
TRBV7-9	-	TRBJ2-1	13	many	CASRHDLYNEQFF	TGTGCCAGCAGGCACGACTTGTACAATGAGCAGTTCTTC
TRBV6-5	-	TRBJ2-3	15	many	CASSYSATNTDTQYF	TGTGCCAGCAGTTACTCGGCTACGAACACAGATACGCAGTATTTT
TRBV6-1	-	TRBJ1-2	12	many	CASSSSDYGYTF	TGTGCCAGCAGTAGTTCGGACTATGGCTACACCTTC
TRBV11-3	-	TRBJ2-1	12	-	CASSLQRGRGFF	TGTGCCAGCAGCCTTCAGAGGGGGAGAGGGTTCTTC
TRBV4-3	-	TRBJ2-7	14	many	CASSLTGRRDEQYF	TGCGCCAGCAGCCTTACAGGGAGGCGGGACGAGCAGTACTTC
TRBV29-1	-	TRBJ2-3	13	-	CSVTGLFTDTQYF	TGCAGCGTTACAGGGTTGTTCACAGATACGCAGTATTTT
TRBV28	TRBD2	TRBJ2-3	17	many	CASSSTTTSGHTDTQYF	TGTGCCAGCAGTTCCACTACGACTAGCGGACACACAGATACGCAGTATTTT
TRBV6-1	TRBD1	TRBJ1-5	14	many	CASSRDRGLQPQHF	TGTGCCAGCAGTCGTGACAGGGGCCTTCAGCCCCAGCATTTT
TRBV15	-	TRBJ2-1	14	many	CATSRESSYNEQFF	TGTGCCACCAGCCGTGAGAGCTCCTACAATGAGCAGTTCTTC
TRBV19	-	TRBJ1-1	13	many	CASKSQGWTEAFF	TGTGCCAGTAAATCGCAGGGGTGGACTGAAGCTTTCTTT
TRBV7-9	-	TRBJ2-1	12	many	CASSLGTSEQFF	TGTGCCAGCAGCTTAGGGACCAGTGAGCAGTTCTTC
TRBV24-1	-	TRBJ1-2	13	few	CATSDPHNYGYTF	TGTGCCACCAGTGATCCCCATAACTATGGCTACACCTTC
TRBV27	-	TRBJ1-1	15	-	CASSNMTGGMTGAFF	TGTGCCAGCAGTAATATGACGGGAGGGATGACTGGAGCTTTCTTT
TRBV6-2/TRBV6-3	TRBD1	TRBJ2-7	13	many	CASSRTGSYEQYF	TGTGCCAGCAGCCGGACAGGCTCCTACGAGCAGTACTTC
TRBV5-4	-	TRBJ2-1	14	few	CASSFPTRDNEQFF	TGTGCCAGCAGCTTCCCGACCAGGGACAATGAGCAGTTCTTC
TRBV11-2	TRBD2	TRBJ2-5	15	-	CASSQLAGDSETQYF	TGTGCCAGCAGCCAACTAGCGGGGGACTCTGAGACCCAGTACTTC
TRBV7-9	-	TRBJ2-1	15	many	CASSKYSSSYNEQFF	TGTGCCAGCAGCAAATACTCGAGCTCCTACAATGAGCAGTTCTTC